Each of the 16 T cell receptor beta chains below was sequenced from the same sample in a study of cytomegalovirus exposure and HLA in healthy donors. The PCR used 60 Vbeta and 13 Jbeta primers. Sequencing used immunoSEQ multiplex PCR; TCRdb keeps in-frame clones, though not all of them. The sample comprises roughly 190,000 clones, about four fifths of which are singletons, and less than 2% rests with the top ten. Sequencing was done on a sample of PBMCs. These receptors all stem from a man between 18 and 35 years old in good health and CMV-seronegative.

The gene calls are TRBV7-2 and TRBJ1-2; D is uncertain. Looked up from germline, CDR1 is SGHTA and CDR2 is FQGNSA. V lost 2 bases and J lost 7, with 8 bases in between. The CDR3 spans 12 residues. In DNA form, the CDR3 reads TGTGCCAGCAGCTTACTCTCGGGTGGCTACACCTTC. Translated: CASSLLSGGYTF.

The chain joins TRBV18 to TRBJ2-1; 13 bases line up with TRBD2. The CDR3 totals 15 residues. V was pared by 5 bases and J by 6 bases, with 4 bases of the junction left unmatched. Germline CDR1 KGHSH, CDR2 LQKENI. The CDR3 spells CASSIWTSGSNEQFF. The CDR3 DNA reads as TGTGCCAGCTCAATATGGACTAGCGGGAGCAATGAGCAGTTCTTC.

The sample holds one count of this clone. The sample holds other DNA sequences that translate to the same CDR3. J is TRBJ2-2 and V is TRBV19, with D tentatively TRBD2 (5 bases). Germline values: CDR1 LNHDA, CDR2 SQIVND (reference sequence). The length of the CDR3 is 13 residues. The ends were cut back, 5 bases at V and 5 bases at J, with 9 bases in the middle. The CDR3 DNA sequence: TGTGCCAGTAGTCTGCGGGCTACCGGGGAGCTGTTTTTT. Its protein is CASSLRATGELFF.

The rearrangement links TRBV5-4 to TRBJ2-3; a possible D gene is TRBD2 (6 bases). Trimming took off 3 bases at V and 8 bases at J, with 10 bases between the two ends. Germline CDR1 and CDR2: SGHNT and YYREEE (reference sequence). The CDR3 runs 12 residues. The CDR3 DNA follows: TGTGCCAGCAGCTACCCCGGGGGTACGCAGTATTTT. This gives the protein CASSYPGGTQYF. The entire variable domain, with the rest obtained from reference TRBV5-4 and TRBJ2-3, is as follows: ETGVTQSPTHLIKTRGQQVTLRCSSQSGHNTVSWYQQALGQGPQFIFQYYREEENGRGNFPPRFSGLQFPNYSSELNVNALELDDSALYLCASSYPGGTQYFGPGTRLTVL.

This chain links TRBV28 with TRBJ2-1; 10 bases map to TRBD2. The V gene's germline CDR1 is MDHEN and CDR2 SYDVKM. The CDR3 consists of 17 residues. J was trimmed by 6 bases and V by 5 bases; bases with no gene match: 13. Here the CDR3 reads CASSPLSSGSVFNEQFF. As DNA, the CDR3 is TGTGCCAGCAGTCCCCTGTCTAGCGGGAGTGTTTTCAATGAGCAGTTCTTC.

The chain links TRBV4-3 to TRBJ2-1; 7 bases line up with TRBD1. This CDR3 has 14 amino acids. Trimming took 3 bases from V and 6 from J; bases not matched to a gene: 5. Germline V gives CDR1 LGHNA, CDR2 YSLEER. The CDR3 sequence: CASSQNRGINEQFF. The CDR3 coding sequence is TGCGCCAGCAGCCAGAACAGGGGAATCAATGAGCAGTTCTTC.

V usage is TRBV19 and J usage is TRBJ1-5; TRBD1 agrees at 12 bases. The CDR3 is 14 amino acids. Germline trimming cut 7 bases from V and 7 bases from J; bases unmatched to any gene: 5. Germline loops: CDR1 LNHDA, CDR2 SQIVND (reference sequence). The CDR3 DNA sequence: TGTGCCAGTACCGGGACAGGGGGCGGGCAGCCCCAGCATTTT. Amino acid sequence: CASTGTGGGQPQHF.

The V and J genes are TRBV9 and TRBJ2-7; 9 bases line up with TRBD1. Germline CDR1 SGDLS, CDR2 YYNGEE. Unmatched junction bases numbered 12, after V lost 0 bases and J lost 5 bases. This CDR3 region has 17 residues. This CDR3 is CASSVAGSGQGNHEQYF. CDR3 coding DNA: TGTGCCAGCAGCGTAGCTGGGTCGGGACAGGGAAACCACGAGCAGTACTTC.

This clone has a single count. V is TRBV29-1 and J is TRBJ1-1, with D possibly matching TRBD1 (5 bases). The V gene lost 7 bases and the J gene lost 0 bases, with 9 bases spanning the gap. The CDR3 has 12 residues. Germline CDR1 is SQVTM and CDR2 is ANQGSEA. This CDR3 is CSGGHMNTEAFF. For the CDR3, the DNA is TGCAGCGGTGGACACATGAACACTGAAGCTTTCTTT.

About this clone itself: Other DNA sequences from this sample encode an identical CDR3 as well. V and J are TRBV10-3 and TRBJ2-3, with 8 positions matching TRBD1. Germline V CDR1 and CDR2: ENHRY, SYGVKD. V lost 4 bases and J lost 2; bases outside the gene matches: 5. There are 15 residues in the CDR3. CDR3 bases: TGTGCCATCAGTGTACCGACAGGGGTCACAGATACGCAGTATTTT. Translating gives CAISVPTGVTDTQYF.

V usage is TRBV9 and J usage is TRBJ2-5; TRBD2 matches at 10 bases. The V and J ends lost 0 bases and 1 base, in that order; junction bases with no gene match: 3. Germline CDR1 is SGDLS and CDR2 is YYNGEE. There are 16 residues in the CDR3. The CDR3 bases are TGTGCCAGCAGCGTAGGTAGCGGGGGGCTCCAAGAGACCCAGTACTTC. Its protein product is CASSVGSGGLQETQYF.

The chain couples TRBV4-3 to TRBJ2-3; no clear D gene. Trimming took off 1 base at V and 1 base at J, with 6 bases between the two ends. CDR3 length equals 14 residues. CDR1 is LGHNA, CDR2 YSLEER, per germline. The CDR3: CASSQVRGTDTQYF. The CDR3 coding sequence is TGCGCCAGCAGCCAAGTTAGAGGCACAGATACGCAGTATTTT.

The chain carries TRBV7-2 and TRBJ1-3; no definite D call. V lost 3 bases and J lost 0, with 12 bases in between. CDR1 and CDR2 (germline): SGHTA, FQGNSA. CDR3 size: 16 residues. CDR3 nucleotides: TGTGCCAGCAGCTTGCTTACAGAATCCTCTGGAAACACCATATATTTT. Translating it yields CASSLLTESSGNTIYF.

This clone has just a few counts. The rearrangement uses TRBV5-4 and TRBJ2-1; 11 positions agree with TRBD1. CDR3 size: 17 residues. The junction had 17 bases not matched to a gene; V was cut back by 7 bases and J by 8 bases. Germline values: CDR1 SGHNT, CDR2 YYREEE (reference sequence). This chain's CDR3 is CASFRTGGLGRRHEQFF. In DNA form, the CDR3 reads TGTGCCAGCTTCCGGACAGGGGGCTTGGGGCGGAGGCATGAGCAGTTCTTC.

For this clone: The sample contains more than one DNA sequence encoding this CDR3. The chain recombines TRBV7-2 with TRBJ1-3, with unresolved D. Between the trimmed V and J ends, which lost 1 base and 0 bases, there was a span of 7 bases. CDR1 is SGHTA and CDR2 is FQGNSA in the germline V gene. The CDR3 has 15 residues. The CDR3 protein is CASSLVGLSGNTIYF. CDR3 coding DNA: TGTGCCAGCAGCTTAGTTGGGCTCTCTGGAAACACCATATATTTT.

The chain combines TRBV29-1 with TRBJ1-1; D possibly corresponds to TRBD1 (5 bases). CDR1 SQVTM and CDR2 ANQGSEA come from the germline V gene. Trimming took off 6 bases at V and 1 base at J, with 6 bases between the two ends. The CDR3 contains 11 residues. Here the CDR3 DNA reads TGCAGCGTCGGACAGAACACTGAAGCTTTCTTT. Its translation is CSVGQNTEAFF. Complete variable domain (other parts from reference TRBV29-1 and TRBJ1-1): SAVISQKPSRDICQRGTSLTIQCQVDSQVTMMFWYRQQPGQSLTLIATANQGSEATYESGFVIDKFPISRPNLTFSTLTVSNMSPEDSSIYLCSVGQNTEAFFGQGTRLTVV.